Shown below are 32 T cell receptor beta chains from a single sample sequenced in a study of shared clonotypes between healthy human individuals. Profiled with immunoSEQ multiplex PCR; TCRdb holds only in-frame clones, not every one. The repertoire has roughly 320,000 clones, around 87% of them found once; the top ten carry under 20%. The sample comprised memory CD8+ T cells sorted from blood. Indicated subset: CD45RO+ cells pooled with CCR7-negative TemRA cells. Receptor source: a man between 18 and 29 years old in good health.

This chain joins TRBV6-1 and TRBJ2-3, with D uncertain. Trimming cost V 2 bases and J 2 bases, with 8 bases left between them. This CDR3 spans 14 amino acids. Germline V lookup: CDR1 MNHNS, CDR2 SASEGT. This chain's CDR3 is CASSEQANTDTQYF. In nucleotides, the CDR3 is TGTGCCAGCAGTGAACAAGCGAACACAGATACGCAGTATTTT.

V is TRBV28 and J is TRBJ2-7; possible D gene TRBD2, 5 bases. The CDR3 runs 13 residues. Trimming removed 6 bases from V and 2 bases from J, with 11 bases in between. Looked up from germline, CDR1 is MDHEN and CDR2 is SYDVKM. The CDR3 bases are TGTGCCAGCAGGAATTACGGGGCCTACGAGCAGTACTTC. Protein product: CASRNYGAYEQYF.

The DNA of the CDR3 is TGTGCCAGCTCACCGGGGCAGAGGGCTTTCTTT. Residues: CASSPGQRAFF. The chain is built from TRBV18 and TRBJ1-1; D possibly corresponds to TRBD1 (5 bases). Trimming removed 3 bases from V and 11 bases from J, with 10 bases in between. The CDR3 totals 11 residues. Per the germline V gene, CDR1 is KGHSH and CDR2 is LQKENI.

The chain couples TRBV2 to TRBJ2-1; TRBD2 agrees at 11 bases. V lost 3 bases, J lost 6 bases, and 4 bases stayed unmatched. The CDR3 loop spans 15 amino acids. Germline V lookup: CDR1 SNHLY, CDR2 FYNNEI. CDR3 bases: TGTGCCAGCAGTGATCCGCTAGCGGGGGGCAATGAGCAGTTCTTC. It translates to CASSDPLAGGNEQFF.

DNA of the CDR3: TGTGCCAGCAGCCTGACGGACGGGAGCAATCAGCCCCAGCATTTT. It translates to CASSLTDGSNQPQHF. The chain links TRBV7-6 to TRBJ1-5; D not resolved. Trimming removed 5 bases from V and 1 base from J, with 12 bases in between. CDR1 and CDR2 (germline): SGHVS, FNYEAQ. The CDR3 loop spans 15 amino acids. The full variable domain, in which reference TRBV7-6 and TRBJ1-5 provide the parts outside the CDR3, is GAGVSQSPRYKVTKRGQDVALRCDPISGHVSLYWYRQALGQGPEFLTYFNYEAQQDKSGLPNDRFSAERPEGSISTLTIQRTEQRDSAMYRCASSLTDGSNQPQHFGDGTRLSIL.

CDR3 nucleotide sequence: TGTGCCAGCAGTTTAGGCCCCGGGGATAACACTGAAGCTTTCTTT. This codes for CASSLGPGDNTEAFF. V and J are TRBV28 and TRBJ1-1; D remains ambiguous. From germline, CDR1 is MDHEN and CDR2 SYDVKM. Between the trimmed V and J ends, which lost 2 bases and 2 bases, there was a span of 12 bases. The CDR3 runs 15 residues.

This clone showed up just once. Different DNA sequences within this sample yield the same CDR3. The gene calls are TRBV5-4 and TRBJ2-7; the match to TRBD2 covers 8 bases. The V gene's germline CDR1 is SGHNT and CDR2 YYREEE (reference sequence). The CDR3 runs 14 residues. V shed 2 bases and J 0 bases; nucleotides not matched to a gene: 1. The CDR3 protein is CASSLAGASYEQYF. CDR3 sequence (DNA): TGTGCCAGCAGCTTAGCGGGGGCCTCCTACGAGCAGTACTTC. The complete variable domain, with remaining parts taken from reference TRBV5-4 and TRBJ2-7, reads ETGVTQSPTHLIKTRGQQVTLRCSSQSGHNTVSWYQQALGQGPQFIFQYYREEENGRGNFPPRFSGLQFPNYSSELNVNALELDDSALYLCASSLAGASYEQYFGPGTRLTVT.

The J gene is TRBJ2-2, the V gene TRBV5-6; D call uncertain. With 4 bases removed from V and 11 bases from J, the gap between germline ends came to 3 bases. Germline V CDR1 and CDR2: SGHDT, YYEEEE. The CDR3 runs to 9 residues. The CDR3 region is CASSPELFF. In DNA, the CDR3 is TGTGCCAGCAGCCCAGAGCTGTTTTTT.

The J gene is TRBJ2-7, the V gene TRBV5-1; either TRBD1 or TRBD2 may supply D (6 bases each). CDR3 length equals 12 residues. Germline V lookup: CDR1 SGHRS, CDR2 YFSETQ. Deletions cut 8 bases from V and 6 bases from J, with 15 bases between. The CDR3 protein is CASRGARVEQYF. The CDR3 nucleotides read TGCGCCAGTAGGGGGGCACGGGTCGAGCAGTACTTC.

The chain recombines TRBV6-5 with TRBJ2-2; D possibly corresponds to TRBD2 (5 bases). This CDR3 has 14 residues. Germline CDR1 and CDR2: MNHEY and SVGAGI. V lost 1 base and J 5 bases, leaving 8 bases between the germline ends. CDR3 sequence: CASSYWLATGELFF. The CDR3 DNA reads as TGTGCCAGCAGTTACTGGCTAGCAACCGGGGAGCTGTTTTTT.

J is TRBJ1-5 and V is TRBV27; the D gene is possibly TRBD1 (5 bases). V dropped 1 base and J dropped 6 bases, with 16 bases sitting between them. This CDR3 is built from 16 residues. Germline assignment: CDR1 MNHEY and CDR2 SMNVEV (reference sequence). In DNA form, the CDR3 reads TGTGCCAGCAGTTTATTAGGCAGGGAGAGGGGTCAGCCCCAGCATTTT. Residues: CASSLLGRERGQPQHF.

The chain carries TRBV5-1 and TRBJ2-3, with 11 bases identical to TRBD2. The CDR3 is made up of 16 amino acids. Germline-derived CDR1 and CDR2 are SGHRS and YFSETQ. After removal of 4 bases from V and 2 bases from J, the junction contained 6 bases not matched to a gene. The CDR3, as DNA: TGCGCCAGCAGCACCCTAGCGGGGGGCTCCACAGATACGCAGTATTTT. This codes for CASSTLAGGSTDTQYF.

The chain carries TRBV2 and TRBJ1-1; TRBD1 aligns across 7 bases. Germline V gives CDR1 SNHLY, CDR2 FYNNEI. CDR3 size: 15 residues. Unmatched junction bases numbered 7, after V lost 4 bases and J lost 2 bases. CDR3 loop: CASSVPGTANTEAFF. As DNA, the CDR3 is TGTGCCAGCAGTGTTCCCGGGACAGCAAACACTGAAGCTTTCTTT.

This chain uses TRBV29-1 with TRBJ2-1; 10 bases fit TRBD1. Germline-derived CDR1 and CDR2 are SQVTM and ANQGSEA. The CDR3 sequence is 14 residues long. Losses at the gene ends were 4 bases for V and 4 bases for J; bases not matched to a gene: 4. CDR3 nucleotide sequence: TGCAGCGTTGGCTGGGACAGGGGATACAATGAGCAGTTCTTC. This codes for CSVGWDRGYNEQFF.

The chain uses TRBV7-2 and TRBJ2-5, with 9 bases identical to TRBD1. Germline CDR1 reads SGHTA; CDR2 reads FQGNSA. This CDR3 comprises 15 residues. Unmatched junction bases numbered 11, after V lost 5 bases and J lost 7 bases. The CDR3 sequence is CASSRTGTGSRTQYF. The CDR3 nucleotides read TGTGCCAGCAGCCGAACGGGGACAGGGTCTAGGACCCAGTACTTC.

V usage is TRBV4-1 and J usage is TRBJ1-6; a weak D match, TRBD1 (6 bases). The germline gives CDR1 MGHRA, CDR2 YSYEKL. CDR3 size: 17 residues. Trimming took 2 bases from V and 8 from J, leaving 19 bases between them. CDR3 loop: CASSQPEGSGQHSPLHF. The CDR3 coding sequence is TGCGCCAGCAGCCAACCCGAGGGTTCGGGACAACATTCACCCCTCCACTTT.

The chain combines TRBV18 with TRBJ2-2; 13 positions match TRBD2. The junction had 9 bases not matched to a gene; V was cut back by 4 bases and J by 4 bases. This CDR3 region has 18 residues. Germline V gene data show CDR1 as KGHSH and CDR2 as LQKENI. CDR3 nucleotides: TGTGCCAGCTCACAATCCGGACTAGCGGGAGTCGGCACCGGGGAGCTGTTTTTT. Residues: CASSQSGLAGVGTGELFF.

This clone was picked up many times. This chain joins TRBV28 and TRBJ2-3; D gene ambiguous. The CDR3 contains 15 residues. The ends were cut back, 1 base at V and 2 bases at J, with 10 bases in the middle. Germline CDR1 and CDR2: MDHEN and SYDVKM. The CDR3 DNA is TGTGCCAGCAGTTTATCGGCAGACCCCACAGATACGCAGTATTTT. Translated, it gives CASSLSADPTDTQYF. Full variable domain (remainder filled in from reference TRBV28 and TRBJ2-3): DVKVTQSSRYLVKRTGEKVFLECVQDMDHENMFWYRQDPGLGLRLIYFSYDVKMKEKGDIPEGYSVSREKKERFSLILESASTNQTSMYLCASSLSADPTDTQYFGPGTRLTVL.

V usage is TRBV15 and J usage is TRBJ2-1; D not resolved. The CDR3 is 12 amino acids. V lost 1 base and J 8 bases, leaving 6 bases between the germline ends. In germline, CDR1 is LNHNV, CDR2 YYDKDF (reference sequence). This CDR3 reads CATSRVGDEQFF. CDR3 nucleotide sequence: TGTGCCACCAGCAGAGTTGGGGATGAGCAGTTCTTC.

This chain links TRBV11-3 with TRBJ2-7; D not certain. Trimming took 0 bases from V and 2 from J, leaving 8 bases between them. The CDR3 covers 14 residues. Germline V gene lookup returns CDR1 SGHNT and CDR2 YENEEA. Here the CDR3 reads CASSLDDRPYEQYF. CDR3 DNA: TGTGCCAGCAGCTTAGACGACCGACCCTACGAGCAGTACTTC.

This chain joins TRBV5-1 and TRBJ2-7, with 11 bases aligning to TRBD2. CDR1 SGHRS and CDR2 YFSETQ come from the germline V gene. This CDR3 is built from 18 residues. After removal of 3 bases from V and 4 bases from J, the junction contained 15 bases not matched to a gene. This CDR3 is CASSWGSLAGGLQYEQYF. CDR3 nucleotide sequence: TGCGCCAGCAGCTGGGGGAGTCTAGCGGGAGGCCTTCAATACGAGCAGTACTTC. Drawing the rest from reference TRBV5-1 and TRBJ2-7, the complete variable domain is KAGVTQTPRYLIKTRGQQVTLSCSPISGHRSVSWYQQTPGQGLQFLFEYFSETQRNKGNFPGRFSGRQFSNSRSEMNVSTLELGDSALYLCASSWGSLAGGLQYEQYFGPGTRLTVT.

The chain is built from TRBV2 and TRBJ2-7; TRBD2 matches 11 bases. CDR1 and CDR2 from the germline V gene are SNHLY and FYNNEI. The junction had 8 bases not matched to a gene; V was cut back by 6 bases and J by 4 bases. CDR3 size: 15 residues. The CDR3 DNA reads as TGTGCCAGCAGAGCAGGACTAGCGGGCTTTTACGAGCAGTACTTC. The encoded protein is CASRAGLAGFYEQYF.

The J gene is TRBJ1-2, the V gene TRBV10-3; D might be TRBD1 (6 bases). V was clipped by 3 bases and J by 6 bases, with 11 bases between them. The CDR3 loop spans 13 amino acids. The V gene's germline CDR1 is ENHRY and CDR2 SYGVKD. CDR3 nucleotides: TGTGCCATCAGTGACGGGGGGGCGAATGGCTACACCTTC. Amino acids: CAISDGGANGYTF.

DNA of the CDR3: TGTGCCTGGAGCTCTACCGGGTCTCCGAAGAGGGGACAAAGGGGCGGGGAGCTGTTTTTT. Amino acids: CAWSSTGSPKRGQRGGELFF. The chain has TRBV30 and TRBJ2-2; possibly TRBD1 for D (6 bases). There are 20 residues in the CDR3. V lost 3 bases, J lost 7 bases, and 33 bases lay in between. Germline values: CDR1 GTSNPN, CDR2 SVGIG (reference sequence).

As for this clone: The junction does not match germline at one end; this may be a read error. The chain employs TRBV7-7 and TRBJ2-1, with a tentative D call TRBD2 (5 bases). Germline CDR1 is SSHAT and CDR2 is FNYEAQ (reference sequence). This CDR3 contains 15 residues. This CDR3 is CASSLDGSSYNEQFF. The CDR3 coding sequence is TGTGCTAGCAGCTTAGATGGGAGCTCCTACAATGAGCAGTTCTTC.

The V and J genes are TRBV6-6 and TRBJ2-1; D possibly corresponds to TRBD1 (6 bases). The CDR3 is 15 residues long. The germline V gene has CDR1 MNHNY and CDR2 SVGAGI (reference sequence). Trimming shortened V by 6 bases and J by 7 bases, and 19 bases separated the two germline ends. CDR3 sequence: CASRPRPGQGNEQFF. The CDR3 DNA is TGTGCCAGCAGACCCCGACCGGGGCAGGGGAATGAGCAGTTCTTC.

This chain joins TRBV28 and TRBJ2-5; 10 bases map to TRBD2. Germline values: CDR1 MDHEN, CDR2 SYDVKM. The CDR3 runs 16 residues. Losses at the gene ends were 5 bases for V and 0 bases for J; bases not matched to a gene: 6. As DNA, the CDR3 is TGTGCCAGCAGTGTGACTAGCGGGCAGTACCAAGAGACCCAGTACTTC. Amino acids: CASSVTSGQYQETQYF.

The rearrangement uses TRBV11-1 and TRBJ2-7; 9 bases fit TRBD1. The trim removed 4 bases at V and 2 bases at J, leaving 6 bases unmatched. This CDR3 comprises 15 residues. Germline-derived CDR1 and CDR2 are SGHAT and FQDESV (reference sequence). The CDR3 sequence: CASSSTGTGTYEQYF. CDR3 coding DNA: TGTGCCAGCAGCTCCACCGGGACAGGGACCTACGAGCAGTACTTC.

The chain combines TRBV29-1 with TRBJ1-2; 8 nucleotides align to TRBD1. Trimming removed 4 bases from V and 6 bases from J; junction bases left unmatched: 7. This CDR3 is built from 13 residues. In germline, CDR1 is SQVTM, CDR2 ANQGSEA. In DNA form, the CDR3 reads TGCAGCGTTGCGGACAGGGTACGCCATGGCTACACCTTC. The encoded protein is CSVADRVRHGYTF.

The chain has TRBV6-5 and TRBJ2-5, with D possibly called TRBD1 or TRBD2 (5 bases each). V was cut by 2 bases and J by 4 bases, with 8 bases left in between. The CDR3 sequence is 13 residues long. CDR1 is MNHEY and CDR2 is SVGAGI in the germline V gene. CDR3 DNA sequence: TGTGCCAGCAGTTACGTGAGGGGAGAGACCCAGTACTTC. This codes for CASSYVRGETQYF.

The genes are TRBV5-1 and TRBJ2-7; no firm D call. The CDR3 consists of 14 residues. Germline CDR1 reads SGHRS; CDR2 reads YFSETQ. Trimming left V 4 bases short and J 0 bases short, with 11 bases between. CDR3 DNA: TGCGCCAGCAGCCCCGACGTTAGCTCCTACGAGCAGTACTTC. Translation: CASSPDVSSYEQYF.

This sequence joins TRBV4-1 and TRBJ1-1; D ambiguous. Between the trimmed V and J ends, which lost 3 bases and 5 bases, there was a span of 16 bases. The germline CDR1 and CDR2 sequences are MGHRA and YSYEKL. The CDR3 is 15 amino acids. CDR3 nucleotide sequence: TGCGCCAGCAGCCAGACGGACCTTCAGAGTACTGAAGCTTTCTTT. Protein: CASSQTDLQSTEAFF.